A single sample gave rise to the 15 T cell receptor beta chains below, sequenced in a study of human T cells and chemical hapten exposure (dated by TCRdb to about 2021). The library was produced with RACE. The instrument was a NextSeq 500. TCRdb reprocessing: public reads trimmed at Q25 with fastp, clones called with MiXCR, in-frame beta chains kept. For every CDR3 protein sequence, its rows merge into one entry that carries the most common genes and DNA. The sample yields tens of thousands of distinct CDR3 sequences; 9.5% to 15% were counted once. Of the sample, 2.4% is held by the ten largest clones. In the paper's terms, the time point label means: patch test 3, about 24 weeks after DPC sensitization. The sample's treatment or condition, from its label and the paper: therapeutic diphenylcyclopropenone sensitization with weekly scalp DPC. The sample consisted of whole blood, taken in connection with sensitization to the hapten diphenylcyclopropenone (DPC). These receptors were obtained from a man under 40 with alopecia areata. Some clones in this sample may be carry-over from other donors' samples.

This clonotype was recorded a few times. The rearrangement joins TRBV28 to TRBJ2-5, with 7 bases aligning to TRBD2. The CDR3 is 15 residues long. The V gene's germline CDR1 is MDHEN and CDR2 SYDVKM. Losses at the gene ends were 0 bases for V and 0 bases for J; bases not matched to a gene: 1. The CDR3 sequence: CASSLWRGNQETQYF. CDR3 coding DNA: TGTGCCAGCAGTTTATGGCGGGGGAACCAAGAGACCCAGTACTTC. Drawing the rest from reference TRBV28 and TRBJ2-5, the complete variable domain is DVKVTQSSRYLVKRTGEKVFLECVQDMDHENMFWYRQDPGLGLRLIYFSYDVKMKEKGDIPEGYSVSREKKERFSLILESASTNQTSMYLCASSLWRGNQETQYFGPGTRLLVL.

The J gene is TRBJ2-1, the V gene TRBV5-6; D gene uncertain. The germline V gene has CDR1 SGHDT and CDR2 YYEEEE. There are 13 residues in the CDR3. V dropped 2 bases and J dropped 8 bases, with 11 bases sitting between them. The CDR3 loop reads CASSFGISDEQFF. DNA for the CDR3: TGTGCCAGCAGCTTTGGCATCTCAGATGAGCAGTTCTTC. Supplemented by reference TRBV5-6 and TRBJ2-1, the full variable domain reads DAGVTQSPTHLIKTRGQQVTLRCSPKSGHDTVSWYQQALGQGPQFIFQYYEEEERQRGNFPDRFSGHQFPNYSSELNVNALLLGDSALYLCASSFGISDEQFFGPGTRLTVL.

To note about this clonotype: One junction end disagrees with the germline gene, perhaps due to a read error. The chain joins TRBV18 to TRBJ2-7; D is tentatively TRBD1 or TRBD2 (7 bases each). This CDR3 contains 14 residues. The germline V gene has CDR1 KGHSH and CDR2 LQKENI. CDR3 protein: CVSSQGTTPYEQYF. CDR3 bases: TGTGTCAGCTCACAGGGGACTACCCCCTACGAGCAGTACTTC.

This clonotype is labeled as medium-sized (0.01 to 0.1%). The chain couples TRBV28 to TRBJ2-5; 9 bases align to TRBD1. Germline trimming cut 10 bases from V and 0 bases from J; bases unmatched to any gene: 15. There are 17 residues in the CDR3. Germline assignment: CDR1 MDHEN and CDR2 SYDVKM. The CDR3 sequence is CAILLGSGTGNQETQYF. The CDR3 nucleotides read TGTGCCATCCTCCTGGGGTCCGGGACAGGGAACCAAGAGACCCAGTACTTC.

This clonotype was found a few times. The chain recombines TRBV7-8 with TRBJ1-1; possible D gene TRBD1, 6 bases. V lost 6 bases to trimming and J lost 1 base, with 21 bases between them. CDR3 length: 17 amino acids. Germline V gene data show CDR1 as SGHVS and CDR2 as FQNEAQ. CDR3 sequence: CASRDGGSRERNTEAFF. CDR3 nucleotide sequence: TGTGCCAGCAGAGATGGGGGCAGCCGGGAACGGAACACTGAAGCTTTCTTT.

J is TRBJ1-2 and V is TRBV2; D is unclear. V was pared by 4 bases and J by 8 bases, with 11 bases between. CDR1 is SNHLY, CDR2 FYNNEI, per germline. This CDR3 is built from 12 residues. CDR3 nucleotide sequence: TGTGCCAGCAGTGGTAGAGCCGGGGGCTACACCTTC. It is translated as CASSGRAGGYTF.

The rearrangement links TRBV5-1 to TRBJ2-7, with a weak D call TRBD1 (5 bases). Trimming removed 0 bases at V and 6 bases at J, with 10 bases between. Per the germline V gene, CDR1 is SGHRS and CDR2 is YFSETQ. The CDR3 contains 13 residues. CDR3 in amino acids: CASSLGQGSEQYF. CDR3 in DNA: TGCGCCAGCAGCTTGGGGCAGGGAAGCGAGCAGTACTTC.

The genes are TRBV2 and TRBJ2-6, with 7 bases identical to TRBD1. The germline V gene has CDR1 SNHLY and CDR2 FYNNEI. CDR3 length: 14 residues. V lost 8 bases and J lost 2; bases outside the gene matches: 3. The CDR3 nucleotides are TGTGCCAGCTCTGACAGGGCTGGGGCCAACGTCCTGACTTTC. The encoded protein is CASSDRAGANVLTF.

This clonotype has more than one count but fewer than ten. The rearrangement uses TRBV12-3 or TRBV12-4 and TRBJ1-6; D remains ambiguous. V was trimmed by 3 bases and J by 5 bases, leaving 11 bases between them. The CDR3 covers 15 residues. This CDR3 reads CASSFGLFDNSPLHF. The CDR3 nucleotides are TGTGCCAGCAGTTTCGGGTTATTCGATAATTCACCCCTCCACTTT.

This clonotype occurred many times. The V call is TRBV6-4, the J call TRBJ2-1, with TRBD1 identical over 9 bases. This CDR3 spans 16 amino acids. V was clipped by 6 bases and J by 7 bases; unmatched bases: 13. Germline V gene lookup returns CDR1 MRHNA and CDR2 SNTAGT. Written as DNA, the CDR3 is TGTGCCAGCAGCTCACGCGAAGGGACAGGGAGTAATGAGCAGTTCTTC. Its protein product is CASSSREGTGSNEQFF.

The chain recombines TRBV20-1 with TRBJ1-5; D remains unclear. Trimming pared 4 bases from V and 5 bases from J, leaving 18 bases between. CDR3 length: 15 residues. Germline loops: CDR1 DFQATT, CDR2 SNEGSKA (reference sequence). CDR3 residues: CSANIAGGFDQPQHF. In DNA, the CDR3 is TGCAGTGCTAATATAGCAGGAGGGTTCGATCAGCCCCAGCATTTT.

The CDR3 DNA sequence: TGTGCCAGCAGTTTCCGGGACAGGGACTATGGCTACACCTTC. Its protein is CASSFRDRDYGYTF. The gene calls are TRBV12-3 or TRBV12-4 and TRBJ1-2, with 9 nucleotides matching TRBD1. This CDR3 spans 14 amino acids. V dropped 3 bases and J dropped 3; count of bases not matched to a gene: 2.

This clonotype was counted many times. V and J are TRBV4-2 and TRBJ2-3; D remains ambiguous. CDR3 length: 16 amino acids. The ends were cut back, 1 base at V and 2 bases at J, with 13 bases in the middle. Germline V lookup: CDR1 LGHNA, CDR2 YNFKEQ. CDR3 coding DNA: TGTGCCAGCAGCCAAGGCTCTTTCTTTAACACAGATACGCAGTATTTT. This codes for CASSQGSFFNTDTQYF.

V and J are TRBV6-6 and TRBJ2-7, with 9 bases fitting TRBD1. The CDR3 has 15 residues. From germline, CDR1 is MNHNY and CDR2 SVGAGI (reference sequence). J lost 5 bases, V lost 0 bases, and 5 bases had no gene match. The CDR3 loop is CASSYSVGTGHEQYF. The CDR3 nucleotides are TGTGCCAGCAGTTACTCTGTTGGGACAGGGCACGAGCAGTACTTC.

This clonotype was observed at least ten times. The chain has TRBV12-3 or TRBV12-4 and TRBJ1-1, with D unclear. The CDR3 runs 14 residues. Trimming removed 6 bases from V and 1 base from J, with 12 bases in between. In DNA form, the CDR3 reads TGTGCCAGCAGCCGACACCCAGAGAACACTGAAGCTTTCTTT. This sequence encodes CASSRHPENTEAFF.